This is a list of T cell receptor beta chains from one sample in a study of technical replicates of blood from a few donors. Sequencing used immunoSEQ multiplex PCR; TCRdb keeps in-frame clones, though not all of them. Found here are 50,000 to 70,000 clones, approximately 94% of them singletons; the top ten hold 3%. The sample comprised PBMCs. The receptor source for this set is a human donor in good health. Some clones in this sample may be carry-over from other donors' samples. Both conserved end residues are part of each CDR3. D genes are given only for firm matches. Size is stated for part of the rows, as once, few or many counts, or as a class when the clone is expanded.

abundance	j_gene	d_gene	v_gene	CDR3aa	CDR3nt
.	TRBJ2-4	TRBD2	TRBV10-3	CAISASGGAAKNIQYF	TGTGCCATCAGTGCAAGCGGGGGGGCAGCCAAAAACATTCAGTACTTC
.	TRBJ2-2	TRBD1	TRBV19	CASRPGQANTGELFF	TGTGCCAGTAGGCCCGGACAGGCGAACACCGGGGAGCTGTTTTTT
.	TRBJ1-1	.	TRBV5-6	CASSLTPGGTEAFF	TGTGCCAGCAGCTTGACCCCGGGTGGCACTGAAGCTTTCTTT
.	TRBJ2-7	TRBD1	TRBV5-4	CASSEDRDEQYF	TGTGCCAGCAGCGAGGACAGGGACGAGCAGTACTTC
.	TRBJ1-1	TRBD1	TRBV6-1	CASSDSGTGLRAFF	TGTGCCAGCAGTGACTCCGGGACAGGGTTGCGAGCTTTCTTT
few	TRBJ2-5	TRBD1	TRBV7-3	CASSLQGTGEETQYF	TGTGCCAGCAGCCTCCAAGGGACAGGGGAAGAGACCCAGTACTTC
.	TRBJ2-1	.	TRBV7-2	CASSLLFFEQFF	TGTGCCAGCAGCCTTCTCTTTTTCGAGCAGTTCTTC
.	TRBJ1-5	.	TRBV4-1	CASSQARWQGSQPQHF	TGCGCCAGCAGCCAAGCAAGGTGGCAGGGTTCTCAGCCCCAGCATTTT
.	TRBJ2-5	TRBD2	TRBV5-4	CASSGPPERGVRETQYF	TGTGCCAGCAGCGGCCCGCCTGAGCGGGGGGTGAGGGAGACCCAGTACTTC
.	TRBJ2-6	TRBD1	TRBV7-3	CASSSTGGAWDISGANVLTF	TGTGCCAGCAGCTCGACAGGGGGCGCTTGGGACATCTCTGGGGCCAACGTCCTGACTTTC
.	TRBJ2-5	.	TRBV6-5	CASSYSGGLTETQYF	TGTGCCAGCAGTTACTCGGGTGGACTAACCGAGACCCAGTACTTC
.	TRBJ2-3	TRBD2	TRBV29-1	CSVDRGGRDTQYF	TGCAGCGTTGATCGGGGGGGCCGGGATACGCAGTATTTT
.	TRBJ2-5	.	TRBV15	CATSRDEEGMKTQYF	TGTGCCACCAGCAGAGATGAGGAGGGCATGAAGACCCAGTACTTC
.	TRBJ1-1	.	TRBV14	CASSPPLGRRTEAFF	TGTGCCAGCAGCCCCCCATTGGGGAGAAGGACTGAAGCTTTCTTT
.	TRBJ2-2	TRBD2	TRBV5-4	CASTASGRTPNTGELFF	TGTGCCAGCACGGCTAGCGGGAGGACGCCGAACACCGGGGAGCTGTTTTTT
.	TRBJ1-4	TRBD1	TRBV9	CASSVGRQGEYSTTNEKLFF	TGTGCCAGCAGCGTAGGGAGACAGGGGGAATATTCTACAACTAATGAAAAACTGTTTTTT
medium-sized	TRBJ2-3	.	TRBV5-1	CASSPEGSTDTQYF	TGCGCCAGCAGCCCGGAGGGCTCCACAGATACGCAGTATTTT
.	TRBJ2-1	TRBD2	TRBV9	CASSGTSGVRGEQFF	TGTGCCAGCAGTGGGACTAGCGGGGTTCGAGGAGAGCAGTTCTTC
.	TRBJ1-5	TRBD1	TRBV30	CAWSGTGNQPQHF	TGTGCCTGGTCCGGGACAGGCAATCAGCCCCAGCATTTT
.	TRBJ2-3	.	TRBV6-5	CASSGRGRDTQYF	TGTGCCAGCAGCGGCAGGGGAAGAGATACGCAGTATTTT
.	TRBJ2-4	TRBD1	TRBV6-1	CASSEFWDPGTGHF	TGTGCCAGCAGTGAATTTTGGGACCCCGGGACAGGCCACTTC
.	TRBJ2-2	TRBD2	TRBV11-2	CATGGAGGQNTGELFF	TGTGCCACCGGGGGAGCGGGGGGCCAAAACACCGGGGAGCTGTTTTTT
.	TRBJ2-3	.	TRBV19	CASSIPGNTQYF	TGTGCCAGTAGTATTCCAGGGAATACGCAGTATTTT
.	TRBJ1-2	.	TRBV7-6	CASSAPGLGYTF	TGTGCCAGCAGCGCGCCGGGACTTGGCTACACCTTC
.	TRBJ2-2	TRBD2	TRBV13	CASSTGGGGPETGELFF	TGTGCCAGCAGTACCGGGGGGGGAGGGCCGGAGACCGGGGAGCTGTTTTTT
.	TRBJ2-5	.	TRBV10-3	CAISDQAGPGETQYF	TGTGCCATCAGTGACCAAGCGGGCCCTGGGGAGACCCAGTACTTC
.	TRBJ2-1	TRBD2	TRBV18	CASSPLSGSPDEQFF	TGTGCCAGCTCACCACTAAGCGGGAGTCCGGATGAGCAGTTCTTC
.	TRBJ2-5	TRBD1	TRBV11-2	CASSLGQGGVGETQYF	TGTGCCAGCAGCCTCGGACAGGGCGGGGTAGGGGAGACCCAGTACTTC
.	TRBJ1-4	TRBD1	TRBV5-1	CASSVGVTGGDEKLFF	TGCGCCAGCAGCGTAGGCGTCACAGGGGGCGATGAAAAACTGTTTTTT
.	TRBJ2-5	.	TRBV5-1	CASSPGQLGGTQYF	TGCGCCAGCAGCCCGGGACAGCTCGGGGGGACCCAGTACTTC
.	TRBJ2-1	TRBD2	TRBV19	CASLAGVAGNEQFF	TGTGCCAGCCTCGCGGGGGTTGCTGGAAATGAGCAGTTCTTC
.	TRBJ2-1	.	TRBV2	CASRKEAGSYNEQFF	TGTGCCAGCCGAAAGGAGGCAGGATCCTACAATGAGCAGTTCTTC
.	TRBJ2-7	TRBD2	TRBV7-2	CASSSTGTSGSGEYF	TGTGCCAGCAGTTCCACCGGGACTAGCGGTTCCGGGGAGTACTTC
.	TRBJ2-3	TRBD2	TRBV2	CASSEFASGSIDTQYF	TGTGCCAGCAGTGAATTTGCTAGCGGGAGTATAGATACGCAGTATTTT
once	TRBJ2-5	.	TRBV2	CASSESRGAGETQYF	TGTGCCAGCAGTGAAAGTCGCGGGGCCGGGGAGACCCAGTACTTC
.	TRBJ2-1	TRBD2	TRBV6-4	CASSDSASGDHNEQFF	TGTGCCAGCAGTGACTCGGCTAGCGGGGACCACAATGAGCAGTTCTTC
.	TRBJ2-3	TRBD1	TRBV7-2	CASRRDRESPQYF	TGTGCCAGCAGGCGGGACAGGGAGAGTCCGCAGTATTTT
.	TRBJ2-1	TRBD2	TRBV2	CASSTIAGGHNEQFF	TGTGCCAGCAGTACTATAGCGGGGGGGCACAATGAGCAGTTCTTC
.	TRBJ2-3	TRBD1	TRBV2	CASSATGGLADTQYF	TGTGCCAGCAGCGCAACAGGGGGCTTGGCAGATACGCAGTATTTT
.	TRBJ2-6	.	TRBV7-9	CASSLGRAPSGANVLTF	TGTGCCAGCAGCTTAGGGCGGGCTCCCTCTGGGGCCAACGTCCTGACTTTC
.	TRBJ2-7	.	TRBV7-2	CASTGGQVGAYYEQYF	TGTGCCAGCACCGGGGGGCAGGTCGGAGCTTACTACGAGCAGTACTTC
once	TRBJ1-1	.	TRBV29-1	CSVASATMNTEAFF	TGCAGCGTTGCAAGCGCTACCATGAACACTGAAGCTTTCTTT
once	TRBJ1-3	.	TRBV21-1	CASPQRTVANTIYF	TGTGCCAGCCCCCAGCGGACAGTGGCGAACACCATATATTTT
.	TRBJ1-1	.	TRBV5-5	CASNPGVGTYTEAFF	TGTGCCAGCAATCCCGGGGTTGGAACGTACACTGAAGCTTTCTTT
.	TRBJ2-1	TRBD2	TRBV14	CASSQDWGGSSYNEQFF	TGTGCCAGCAGCCAAGACTGGGGCGGGAGCTCCTACAATGAGCAGTTCTTC
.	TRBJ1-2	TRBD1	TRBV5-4	CASSFGVGTVGYTF	TGTGCCAGCAGCTTTGGGGTGGGGACAGTCGGCTACACCTTC
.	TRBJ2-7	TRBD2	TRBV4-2	CASSQAPSGYEQYF	TGTGCCAGCAGCCAAGCCCCTAGCGGTTACGAGCAGTACTTC